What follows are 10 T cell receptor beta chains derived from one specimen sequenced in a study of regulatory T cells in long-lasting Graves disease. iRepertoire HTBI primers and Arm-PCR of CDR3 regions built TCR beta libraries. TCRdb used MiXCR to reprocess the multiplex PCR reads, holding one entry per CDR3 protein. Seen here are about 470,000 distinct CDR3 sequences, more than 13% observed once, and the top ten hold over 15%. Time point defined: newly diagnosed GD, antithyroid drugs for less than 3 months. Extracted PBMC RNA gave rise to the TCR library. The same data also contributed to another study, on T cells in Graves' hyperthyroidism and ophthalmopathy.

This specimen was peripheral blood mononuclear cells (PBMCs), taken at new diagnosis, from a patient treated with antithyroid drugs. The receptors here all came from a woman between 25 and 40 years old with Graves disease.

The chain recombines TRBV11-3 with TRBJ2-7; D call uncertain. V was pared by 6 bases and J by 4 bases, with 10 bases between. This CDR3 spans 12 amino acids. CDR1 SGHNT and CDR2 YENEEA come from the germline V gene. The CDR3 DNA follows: TGTGCCAGCAGTGCCAAGAGTTACGAGCAGTACTTC. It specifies CASSAKSYEQYF.

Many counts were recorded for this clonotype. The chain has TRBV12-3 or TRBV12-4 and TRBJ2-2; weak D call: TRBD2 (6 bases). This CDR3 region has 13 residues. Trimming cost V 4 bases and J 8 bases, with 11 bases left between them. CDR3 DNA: TGTGCCAGCAGTTGGAGGGCTTGGGGGGAGCTGTTTTTT. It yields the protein CASSWRAWGELFF.

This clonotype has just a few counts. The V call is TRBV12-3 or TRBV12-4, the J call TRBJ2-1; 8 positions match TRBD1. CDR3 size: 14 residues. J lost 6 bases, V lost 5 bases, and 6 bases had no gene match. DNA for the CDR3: TGTGCCAGCAGTCCCCTAGGACAGGGCAATGAGCAGTTCTTC. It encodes CASSPLGQGNEQFF.

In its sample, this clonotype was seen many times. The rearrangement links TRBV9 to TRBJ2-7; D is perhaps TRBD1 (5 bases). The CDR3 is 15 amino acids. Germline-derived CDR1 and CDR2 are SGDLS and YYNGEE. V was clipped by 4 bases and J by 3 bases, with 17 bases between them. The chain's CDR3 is CASSTKDSSLYEQYF. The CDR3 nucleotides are TGTGCCAGCAGCACCAAAGACAGTTCTCTCTACGAGCAGTACTTC. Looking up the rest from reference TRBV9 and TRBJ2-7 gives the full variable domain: DSGVTQTPKHLITATGQRVTLRCSPRSGDLSVYWYQQSLDQGLQFLIQYYNGEERAKGNILERFSAQQFPDLHSELNLSSLELGDSALYFCASSTKDSSLYEQYFGPGTRLTVT.

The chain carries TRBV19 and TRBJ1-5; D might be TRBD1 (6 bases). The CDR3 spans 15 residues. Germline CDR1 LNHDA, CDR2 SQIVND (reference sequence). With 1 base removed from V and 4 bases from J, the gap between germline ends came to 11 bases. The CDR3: CASSIGGQGNQPQHF. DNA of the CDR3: TGTGCCAGTAGTATAGGGGGGCAAGGAAATCAGCCCCAGCATTTT. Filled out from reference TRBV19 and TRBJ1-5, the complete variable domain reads DGGITQSPKYLFRKEGQNVTLSCEQNLNHDAMYWYRQDPGQGLRLIYYSQIVNDFQKGDIAEGYSVSREKKESFPLTVTSAQKNPTAFYLCASSIGGQGNQPQHFGDGTRLSIL.

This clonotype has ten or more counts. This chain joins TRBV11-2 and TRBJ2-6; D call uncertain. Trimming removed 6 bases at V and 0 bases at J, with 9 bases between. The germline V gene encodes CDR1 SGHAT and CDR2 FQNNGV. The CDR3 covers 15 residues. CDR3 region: CASSYSSSGANVLTF. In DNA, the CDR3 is TGTGCCAGCAGTTACTCCAGCTCTGGGGCCAACGTCCTGACTTTC.

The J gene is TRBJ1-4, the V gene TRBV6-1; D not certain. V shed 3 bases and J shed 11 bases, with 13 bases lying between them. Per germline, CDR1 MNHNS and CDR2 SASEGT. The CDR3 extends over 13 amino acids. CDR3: CASSDLDGRKLFF. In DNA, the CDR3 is TGTGCCAGCAGTGACCTAGACGGGAGGAAACTGTTTTTT.

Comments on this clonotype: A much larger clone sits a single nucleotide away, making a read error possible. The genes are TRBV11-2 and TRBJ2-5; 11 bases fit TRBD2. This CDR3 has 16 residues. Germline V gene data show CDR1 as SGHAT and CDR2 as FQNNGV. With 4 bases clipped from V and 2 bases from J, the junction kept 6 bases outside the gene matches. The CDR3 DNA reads TGTGCCAGCAGCTCCAGACTAGCGGGAAGGCAAGAGACCCAGTACTTC. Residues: CASSSRLAGRQETQYF.

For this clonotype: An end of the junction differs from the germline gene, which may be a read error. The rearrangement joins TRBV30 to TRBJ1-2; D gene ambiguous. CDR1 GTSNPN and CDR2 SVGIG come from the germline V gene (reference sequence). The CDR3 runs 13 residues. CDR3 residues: CAWTGGFNHGYTF. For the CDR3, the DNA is TGTGCCTGGACGGGCGGCTTTAACCATGGCTACACCTTC.

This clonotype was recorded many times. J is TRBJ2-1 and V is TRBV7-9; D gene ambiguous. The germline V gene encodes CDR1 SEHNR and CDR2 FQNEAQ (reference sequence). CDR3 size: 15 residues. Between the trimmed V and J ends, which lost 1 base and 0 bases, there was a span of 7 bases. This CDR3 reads CASSLVADSYNEQFF. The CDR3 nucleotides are TGTGCCAGCAGCTTAGTTGCAGACTCCTACAATGAGCAGTTCTTC. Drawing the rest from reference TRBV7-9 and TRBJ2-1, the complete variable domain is DTGVSQNPRHKITKRGQNVTFRCDPISEHNRLYWYRQTLGQGPEFLTYFQNEAQLEKSRLLSDRFSAERPKGSFSTLEIQRTEQGDSAMYLCASSLVADSYNEQFFGPGTRLTVL.